The 2 T cell receptor beta chains in this list originate from one sample, sequenced in a study of radiotherapy plus CTLA-4 blockade in lung cancer. Assay: immunoSEQ multiplex PCR; the TCRdb copy retains only in-frame clones and omits some. The sample lists tens of thousands of clones, roughly 83% occurring once. Material: peripheral blood, obtained from a patient treated with radiotherapy plus ipilimumab. The source of these receptors is a human donor with non-small cell lung cancer who had a complete response to radiotherapy plus ipilimumab.

The chain combines TRBV19 with TRBJ1-5; TRBD1 is a possible D gene (6 bases). The CDR3 has 14 amino acids. V gave up 4 bases and J gave up 7 bases, with 14 bases separating them. The germline V gene encodes CDR1 LNHDA and CDR2 SQIVND (reference sequence). CDR3 residues: CASSNTQGWQPQHF. As DNA, the CDR3 is TGTGCCAGTAGTAATACGCAGGGGTGGCAGCCCCAGCATTTT.

The chain employs TRBV6-5 and TRBJ2-5; tentatively, D is TRBD1 (6 bases). V lost 8 bases and J lost 5, with 15 bases in between. CDR1 and CDR2 from the germline V gene are MNHEY and SVGAGI. This CDR3 region has 13 residues. CDR3 in DNA: TGTGCCAGCGGGGGCGATTTCCGGGAGACCCAGTACTTC. Its translation: CASGGDFRETQYF.